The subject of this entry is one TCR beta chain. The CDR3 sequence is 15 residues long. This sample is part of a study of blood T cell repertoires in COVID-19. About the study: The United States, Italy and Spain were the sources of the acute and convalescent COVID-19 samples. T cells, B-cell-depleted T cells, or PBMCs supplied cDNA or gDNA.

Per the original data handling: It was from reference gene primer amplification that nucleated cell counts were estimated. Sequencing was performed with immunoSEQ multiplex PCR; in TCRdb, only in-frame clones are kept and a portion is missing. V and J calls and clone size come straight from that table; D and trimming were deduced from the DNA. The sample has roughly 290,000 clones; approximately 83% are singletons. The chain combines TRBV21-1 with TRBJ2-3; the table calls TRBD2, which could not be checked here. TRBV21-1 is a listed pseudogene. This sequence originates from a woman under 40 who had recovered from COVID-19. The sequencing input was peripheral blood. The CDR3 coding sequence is TGTGCCCCAGCGATCTACCCGAACCGCACAGATACGCAGTATTTT. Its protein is CAPAIYPNRTDTQYF.